These 8 T cell receptor beta chains share one sample of origin, sequenced in a study of human T cells and chemical hapten exposure. TCRdb processed the RACE reads anew with MiXCR; each CDR3 protein has one entry. The sample lists 85,000 to 100,000 distinct CDR3 sequences; 25% to 35% were seen once. The time point is: patch test 3, about 24 weeks after DPC sensitization. Treatment of the sample: therapeutic diphenylcyclopropenone sensitization with weekly scalp DPC. The specimen comprised whole blood, sampled in connection with sensitization to the hapten diphenylcyclopropenone (DPC). These receptors were obtained from a man aged 35 to 55 with alopecia areata. Some clones in this sample may be carry-over from other donors' samples.

The rearrangement joins TRBV7-2 to TRBJ2-3; D is unresolved. Trimming pared 3 bases from V and 0 bases from J, leaving 7 bases between. Per the germline V gene, CDR1 is SGHTA and CDR2 is FQGNSA. The CDR3 has 14 amino acids. DNA for the CDR3: TGTGCCAGCAGCTTTCGTCCTAGCACAGATACGCAGTATTTT. This translates into CASSFRPSTDTQYF.

There are a few counts of this clonotype. The V gene is TRBV9, the J gene TRBJ2-1; D is uncertain. CDR1 is SGDLS, CDR2 YYNGEE, per germline. V lost 0 bases and J 5 bases, leaving 12 bases between the germline ends. The CDR3 is made up of 15 amino acids. The CDR3: CASSVGTQSHNEQFF. The CDR3 DNA reads TGTGCCAGCAGCGTAGGGACCCAGTCCCACAATGAGCAGTTCTTC.

The genes are TRBV2 and TRBJ1-1; 7 nucleotides line up with TRBD1. Germline V lookup: CDR1 SNHLY, CDR2 FYNNEI. This CDR3 contains 13 residues. The trim removed 7 bases at V and 1 base at J, leaving 3 bases unmatched. Here the CDR3 reads CASKRQGNTEAFF. The CDR3 DNA sequence: TGTGCCAGCAAGAGACAGGGGAACACTGAAGCTTTCTTT.

The rearrangement joins TRBV5-1 to TRBJ1-2, with 9 bases identical to TRBD1. The germline V gene has CDR1 SGHRS and CDR2 YFSETQ. CDR3 length: 14 residues. The V segment lost 4 bases and the J segment 1 base; nucleotides outside the gene matches: 2. The CDR3 coding sequence is TGCGCCAGCAGCATGGACAGGGGTAACTATGGCTACACCTTC. Its translation: CASSMDRGNYGYTF.

This clonotype was seen just once. J is TRBJ2-7 and V is TRBV28, with D tentatively TRBD2 (5 bases). Germline-derived CDR1 and CDR2 are MDHEN and SYDVKM. V dropped 3 bases and J dropped 4 bases, with 7 bases sitting between them. The CDR3 runs to 12 residues. Here the CDR3 reads CASSFGKYEQYF. CDR3 sequence (DNA): TGTGCCAGCAGTTTCGGGAAGTACGAGCAGTACTTC.

The CDR3 loop reads CASSFGAYEQYF. The DNA for the CDR3 is TGTGCCAGCAGTTTTGGCGCGTACGAGCAGTACTTC. This chain connects TRBV12-3 or TRBV12-4 to TRBJ2-7; D gene uncertain. V was clipped by 3 bases and J by 4 bases, with 7 bases between them. The CDR3 loop spans 12 amino acids.

This chain connects TRBV12-3 or TRBV12-4 to TRBJ1-5; D is unclear. CDR3 size: 14 residues. The V gene lost 3 bases and the J gene lost 0 bases, with 6 bases spanning the gap. CDR3 sequence: CASSLIFSNQPQHF. DNA of the CDR3: TGTGCCAGCAGTTTGATTTTTAGCAATCAGCCCCAGCATTTT.

This chain connects TRBV29-1 to TRBJ2-2, with D perhaps matching TRBD2 (7 bases). The CDR3 runs to 13 residues. The germline V gene encodes CDR1 SQVTM and CDR2 ANQGSEA. The CDR3 nucleotides read TGCACTTTCGGGGGGCTTAGAGCCGGGGAGCTGTTTTTT. Translation: CTFGGLRAGELFF.